This T cell receptor (beta chain) was sequenced in a study of glioma-infiltrating T cells. Using RNA template, CDR3s of TCR alpha and beta were amplified with iRepertoire arm-PCR. One-step reverse transcription and amplification started from approximately 100-400 ng of tissue mRNA or PBMC total RNA. TCRdb processed the multiplex PCR reads anew with MiXCR; each CDR3 protein has one entry. The data show over 80,000 distinct CDR3 sequences, 35% to 50% seen once. To note about this clonotype: As yet, its antigen is unknown. A single base separates this from a much larger clone, so it may be a read error. The limits of the CDR3 on the DNA are not certain, so only TCRdb's listed CDR3 is given.

Inclusive of both ends, the CDR3 amounts to 12 amino acids. The germline gives CDR1 SQVTM, CDR2 ANQGSEA. Study-level findings and limits: Very few CDR3 sequences were shared between tissue and blood. Gliomas, especially low-grade, showed above-expected tissue-blood divergence; non-neoplastic patients showed below.

The sample was glioma tissue, nonneoplastic brain tissue, or PBMCs (not recorded which). This rearrangement joins TRBV29-1 to TRBJ1-1. This clonotype was sampled from a human donor with low-grade glioma or glioblastoma, undergoing nonglioma brain surgery, or in good health (not recorded which). The CDR3 loop is CSVGTGNTEDFF.